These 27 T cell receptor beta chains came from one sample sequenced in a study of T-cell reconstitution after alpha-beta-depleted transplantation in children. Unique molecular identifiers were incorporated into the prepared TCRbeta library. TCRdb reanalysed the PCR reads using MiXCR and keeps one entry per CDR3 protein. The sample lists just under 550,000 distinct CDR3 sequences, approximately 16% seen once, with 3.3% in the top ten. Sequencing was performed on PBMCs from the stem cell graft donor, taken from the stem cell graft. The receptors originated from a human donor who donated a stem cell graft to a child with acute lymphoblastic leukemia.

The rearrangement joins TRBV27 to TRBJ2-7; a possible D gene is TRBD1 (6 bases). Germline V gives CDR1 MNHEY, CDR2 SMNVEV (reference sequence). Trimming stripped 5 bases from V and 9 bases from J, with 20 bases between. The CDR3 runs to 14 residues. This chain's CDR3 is CASSPRTDAWGQYF. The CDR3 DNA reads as TGTGCCAGCAGTCCTCGGACAGACGCCTGGGGGCAGTACTTC.

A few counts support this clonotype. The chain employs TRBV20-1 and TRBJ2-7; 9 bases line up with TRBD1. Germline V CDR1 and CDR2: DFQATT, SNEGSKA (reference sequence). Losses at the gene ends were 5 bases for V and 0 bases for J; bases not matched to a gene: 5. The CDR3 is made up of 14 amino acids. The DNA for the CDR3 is TGCAGTGCTCCTGGACAGGGGCCCTCCTACGAGCAGTACTTC. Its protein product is CSAPGQGPSYEQYF.

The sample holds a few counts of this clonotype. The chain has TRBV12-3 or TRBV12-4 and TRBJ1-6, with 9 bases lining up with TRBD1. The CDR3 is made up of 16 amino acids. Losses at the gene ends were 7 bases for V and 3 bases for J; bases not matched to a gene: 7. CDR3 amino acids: CASNSGTGIYNSPLHF. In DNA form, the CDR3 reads TGTGCCAGCAACTCCGGGACAGGGATCTATAATTCACCCCTCCACTTT.

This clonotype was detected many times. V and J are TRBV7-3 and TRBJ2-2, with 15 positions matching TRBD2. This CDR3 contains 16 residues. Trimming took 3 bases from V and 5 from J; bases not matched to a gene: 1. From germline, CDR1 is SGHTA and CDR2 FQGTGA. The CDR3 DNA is TGTGCCAGCAGCTTGGGACTAGCGGGGGGAACCGGGGAGCTGTTTTTT. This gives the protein CASSLGLAGGTGELFF.

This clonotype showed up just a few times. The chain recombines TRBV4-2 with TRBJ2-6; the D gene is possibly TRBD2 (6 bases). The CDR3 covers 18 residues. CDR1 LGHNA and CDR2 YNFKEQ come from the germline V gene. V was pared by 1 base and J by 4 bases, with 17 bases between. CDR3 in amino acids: CASSQGRVWGPGANVLTF. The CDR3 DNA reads TGTGCCAGCAGCCAAGGGAGGGTATGGGGACCCGGGGCCAACGTCCTGACTTTC.

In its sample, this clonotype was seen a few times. CDR3 amino acids: CASSLGALTVEKLFF. The CDR3 DNA reads TGCGCCAGCAGTCTCGGGGCCCTGACAGTTGAAAAACTGTTTTTT. V and J are TRBV5-1 and TRBJ1-4, with a tentative D call TRBD1 (5 bases). Trimming shortened V by 5 bases and J by 7 bases, and 18 bases separated the two germline ends. The CDR3 extends over 15 amino acids. Germline CDR1 SGHRS, CDR2 YFSETQ.

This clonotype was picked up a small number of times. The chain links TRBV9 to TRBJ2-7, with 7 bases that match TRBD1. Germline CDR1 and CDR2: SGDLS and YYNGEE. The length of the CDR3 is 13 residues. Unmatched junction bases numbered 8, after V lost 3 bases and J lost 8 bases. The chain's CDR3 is CASSASGTAKQYF. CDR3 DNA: TGTGCCAGCAGCGCCTCCGGGACAGCGAAGCAGTACTTC.

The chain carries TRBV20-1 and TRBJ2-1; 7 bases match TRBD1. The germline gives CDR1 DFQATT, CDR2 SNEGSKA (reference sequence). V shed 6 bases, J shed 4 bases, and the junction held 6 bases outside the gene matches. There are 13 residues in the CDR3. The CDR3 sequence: CSAATGQYNEQFF. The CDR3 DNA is TGCAGTGCAGCTACGGGACAGTACAATGAGCAGTTCTTC.

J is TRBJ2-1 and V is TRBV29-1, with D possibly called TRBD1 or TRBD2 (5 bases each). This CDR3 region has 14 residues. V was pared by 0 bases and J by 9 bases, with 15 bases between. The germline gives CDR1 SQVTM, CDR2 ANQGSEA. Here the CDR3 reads CSVEDWGREGEQFF. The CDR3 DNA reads TGCAGCGTTGAAGATTGGGGACGAGAGGGTGAGCAGTTCTTC.

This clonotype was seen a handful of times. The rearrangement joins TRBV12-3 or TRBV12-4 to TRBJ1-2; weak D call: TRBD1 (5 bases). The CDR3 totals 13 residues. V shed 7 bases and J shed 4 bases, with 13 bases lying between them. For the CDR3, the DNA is TGTGCCAGCACCCCTTTGGGGCTCTATGGCTACACCTTC. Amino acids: CASTPLGLYGYTF.

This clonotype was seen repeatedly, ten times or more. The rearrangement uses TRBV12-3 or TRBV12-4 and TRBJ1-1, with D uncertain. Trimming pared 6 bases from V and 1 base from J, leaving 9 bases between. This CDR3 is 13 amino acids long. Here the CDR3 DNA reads TGTGCCAGCAGCTACCGAAAGAACACTGAAGCTTTCTTT. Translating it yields CASSYRKNTEAFF.

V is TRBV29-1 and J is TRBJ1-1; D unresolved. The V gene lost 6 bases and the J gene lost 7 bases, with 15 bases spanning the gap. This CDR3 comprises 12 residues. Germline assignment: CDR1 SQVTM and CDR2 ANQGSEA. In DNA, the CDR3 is TGCAGCGTCAGCCTGGGGAGGGATGAAGCTTTCTTT. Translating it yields CSVSLGRDEAFF.

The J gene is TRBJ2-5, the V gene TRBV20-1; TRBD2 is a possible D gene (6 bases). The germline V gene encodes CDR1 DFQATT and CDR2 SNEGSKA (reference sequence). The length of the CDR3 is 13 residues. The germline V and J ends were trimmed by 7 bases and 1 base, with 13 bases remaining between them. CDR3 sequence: CSGKASVQETQYF. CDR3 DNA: TGCAGTGGGAAGGCTAGCGTCCAAGAGACCCAGTACTTC.

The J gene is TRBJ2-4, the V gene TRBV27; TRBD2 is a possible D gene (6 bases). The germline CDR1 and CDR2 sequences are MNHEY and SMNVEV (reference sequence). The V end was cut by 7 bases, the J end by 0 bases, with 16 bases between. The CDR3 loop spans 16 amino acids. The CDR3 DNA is TGTGCCAGCACCTCCGCTCGGGGGTTAGCCAAAAACATTCAGTACTTC. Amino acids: CASTSARGLAKNIQYF.

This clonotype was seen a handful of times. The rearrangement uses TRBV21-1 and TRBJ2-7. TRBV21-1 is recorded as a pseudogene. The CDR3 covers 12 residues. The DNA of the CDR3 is TGTGCCAGAGTAGGGAAGATTTACGAGCAGTACTTC. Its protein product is CARVGKIYEQYF.

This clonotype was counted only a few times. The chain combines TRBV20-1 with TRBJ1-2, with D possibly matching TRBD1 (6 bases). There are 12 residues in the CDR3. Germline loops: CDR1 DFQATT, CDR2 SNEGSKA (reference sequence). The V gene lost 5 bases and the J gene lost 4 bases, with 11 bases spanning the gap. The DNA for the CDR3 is TGCAGTGCTTATGGACAGATCTATGGCTACACCTTC. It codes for CSAYGQIYGYTF.

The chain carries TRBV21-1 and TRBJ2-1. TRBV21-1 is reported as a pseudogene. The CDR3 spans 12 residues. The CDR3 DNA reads TGTGCCAGCAACGTCTGGGACAATGAGCAGTTCTTC. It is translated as CASNVWDNEQFF.

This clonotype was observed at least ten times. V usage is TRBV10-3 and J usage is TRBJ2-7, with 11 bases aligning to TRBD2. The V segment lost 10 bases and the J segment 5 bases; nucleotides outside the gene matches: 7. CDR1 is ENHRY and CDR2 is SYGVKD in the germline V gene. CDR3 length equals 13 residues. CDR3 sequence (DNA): TGTGCCAGCGGGATAGCGGGAGGGGACGAGCAGTACTTC. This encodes CASGIAGGDEQYF.

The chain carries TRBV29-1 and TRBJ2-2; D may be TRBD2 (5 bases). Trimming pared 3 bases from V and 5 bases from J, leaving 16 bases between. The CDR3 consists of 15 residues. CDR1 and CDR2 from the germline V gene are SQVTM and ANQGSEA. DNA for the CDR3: TGCAGCGTTGAGTCAGACTTAAGCGGAACCGGGGAGCTGTTTTTT. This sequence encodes CSVESDLSGTGELFF.

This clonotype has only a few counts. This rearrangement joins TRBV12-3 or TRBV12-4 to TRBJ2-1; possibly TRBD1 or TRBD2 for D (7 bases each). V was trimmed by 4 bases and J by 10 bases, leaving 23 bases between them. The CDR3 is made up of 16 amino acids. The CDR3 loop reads CASSSGPGGAWEEQFF. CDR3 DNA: TGTGCCAGCAGTTCTGGCCCAGGGGGGGCTTGGGAAGAGCAGTTCTTC.

The DNA of the CDR3 is TGCAGTGCTAGGAGGCTGACAGGTCAAGAGACCCAGTACTTC. Encoded protein: CSARRLTGQETQYF. The chain carries TRBV20-1 and TRBJ2-5; D possibly corresponds to TRBD1 (6 bases). V lost 3 bases and J 2 bases, leaving 13 bases between the germline ends. The length of the CDR3 is 14 residues. Per the germline V gene, CDR1 is DFQATT and CDR2 is SNEGSKA (reference sequence).

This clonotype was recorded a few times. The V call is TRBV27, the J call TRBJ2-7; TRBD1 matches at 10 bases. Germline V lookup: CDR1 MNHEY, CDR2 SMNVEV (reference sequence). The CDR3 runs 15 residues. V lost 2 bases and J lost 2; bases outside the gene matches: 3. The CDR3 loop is CASSLIGTGAYEQYF. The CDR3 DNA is TGTGCCAGCAGTTTAATCGGGACAGGGGCCTACGAGCAGTACTTC.

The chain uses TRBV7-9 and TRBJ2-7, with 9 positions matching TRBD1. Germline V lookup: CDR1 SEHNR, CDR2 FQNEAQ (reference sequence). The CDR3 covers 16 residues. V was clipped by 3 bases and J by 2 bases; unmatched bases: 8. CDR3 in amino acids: CASSFHADRGTYEQYF. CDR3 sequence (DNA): TGTGCCAGCAGCTTTCACGCGGACAGGGGAACCTACGAGCAGTACTTC.

CDR3 DNA sequence: TGTGCCAGCTCACCTAGACTAGACTCCTACGAGCAGTACTTC. It translates to CASSPRLDSYEQYF. The J gene is TRBJ2-7, the V gene TRBV18; TRBD2 might be the D (6 bases). Germline lookup yields CDR1 KGHSH and CDR2 LQKENI. The CDR3 spans 14 residues. V was trimmed by 3 bases and J by 0 bases, leaving 9 bases between them.

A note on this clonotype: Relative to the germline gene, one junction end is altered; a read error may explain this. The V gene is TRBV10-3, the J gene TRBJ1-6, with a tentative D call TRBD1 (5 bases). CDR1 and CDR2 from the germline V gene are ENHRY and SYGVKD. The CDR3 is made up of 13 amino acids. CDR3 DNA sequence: TGTGCCAACGCTAGACAGCTGAATTCAGCCCTCCACTTT. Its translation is CANARQLNSALHF.

DNA for the CDR3: TGTGCCAGCAGTTTTCTCGGCAGCCAAGAGACCCAGTACTTC. It yields the protein CASSFLGSQETQYF. The rearrangement links TRBV7-2 to TRBJ2-5; D unresolved. V shed 6 bases and J shed 1 base, with 12 bases lying between them. CDR3 length equals 14 residues. Per germline, CDR1 SGHTA and CDR2 FQGNSA.

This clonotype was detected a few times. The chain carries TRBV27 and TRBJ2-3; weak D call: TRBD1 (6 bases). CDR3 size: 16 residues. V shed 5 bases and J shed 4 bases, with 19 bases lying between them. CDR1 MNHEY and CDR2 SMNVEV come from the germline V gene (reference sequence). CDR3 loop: CASSTPLYAGADTQYF. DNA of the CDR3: TGTGCCAGCAGTACCCCCCTCTATGCAGGGGCAGATACGCAGTATTTT.